These 28 T cell receptor beta chains share one sample of origin, sequenced in a study of control samples from healthy donors and cancer patients. TCRdb's copy holds only in-frame clones and misses some; the assay was immunoSEQ multiplex PCR. The repertoire holds about 100,000 clones, approximately 86% seen once, with around an eighth in the top ten. The sample consisted of blood. The origin of the receptors is a man aged 25-40 years in good health.

The genes are TRBV28 and TRBJ2-2; 10 bases map to TRBD2. The V segment lost 6 bases and the J segment 3 bases; nucleotides outside the gene matches: 13. The CDR3 sequence is 18 residues long. Germline V gene lookup returns CDR1 MDHEN and CDR2 SYDVKM. The CDR3 loop reads CASSSTAWTSGYTGELFF. In nucleotides, the CDR3 is TGTGCCAGCAGCTCGACTGCTTGGACTAGCGGTTACACCGGGGAGCTGTTTTTT.

This clone was seen a single time. The chain joins TRBV30 to TRBJ1-2; D is possibly TRBD1 (5 bases). CDR1 is GTSNPN and CDR2 is SVGIG in the germline V gene (reference sequence). Trimming took off 7 bases at V and 2 bases at J, with 17 bases between the two ends. The CDR3 is 14 amino acids. CDR3 amino acids: CAFSFGGKNYGYTF. CDR3 DNA sequence: TGTGCCTTCTCTTTTGGGGGAAAAAACTATGGCTACACCTTC. The full variable domain, completed using reference TRBV30 and TRBJ1-2, is SQTIHQWPATLVQPVGSPLSLECTVEGTSNPNLYWYRQAAGRGLQLLFYSVGIGQISSEVPQNLSASRPQDRQFILSSKKLLLSDSGFYLCAFSFGGKNYGYTFGSGTRLTVV.

The chain recombines TRBV9 with TRBJ2-1; 8 bases match TRBD1. Germline CDR1 SGDLS, CDR2 YYNGEE. The CDR3 is made up of 15 amino acids. V lost 4 bases, J lost 6 bases, and 9 bases stayed unmatched. The CDR3 is CASSTHRGTVNEQFF. The CDR3 DNA is TGTGCCAGCAGCACACACAGGGGGACTGTCAATGAGCAGTTCTTC.

J is TRBJ1-5 and V is TRBV19, with a possible D match to TRBD1 (6 bases). Germline lookup yields CDR1 LNHDA and CDR2 SQIVND (reference sequence). This CDR3 has 15 amino acids. V was shortened by 7 bases and J by 0 bases, with 13 bases between the two germline ends. The CDR3: CASKGGPDSNQPQHF. DNA of the CDR3: TGTGCCAGTAAGGGGGGGCCTGATAGCAATCAGCCCCAGCATTTT.

In its sample, this clone was seen a few times. This rearrangement joins TRBV19 to TRBJ1-2; 9 nucleotides align to TRBD1. J lost 2 bases, V lost 3 bases, and 4 bases had no gene match. CDR1 and CDR2 from the germline V gene are LNHDA and SQIVND (reference sequence). This CDR3 has 15 residues. In nucleotides, the CDR3 is TGTGCCAGTAGTATGACAGGGGGACACAACTATGGCTACACCTTC. This codes for CASSMTGGHNYGYTF. Full variable domain (missing parts from reference TRBV19 and TRBJ1-2): DGGITQSPKYLFRKEGQNVTLSCEQNLNHDAMYWYRQDPGQGLRLIYYSQIVNDFQKGDIAEGYSVSREKKESFPLTVTSAQKNPTAFYLCASSMTGGHNYGYTFGSGTRLTVV.

This chain uses TRBV7-9 with TRBJ2-2; TRBD1 is a possible D gene (5 bases). Trimming left V 8 bases short and J 7 bases short, with 14 bases between. The CDR3 has 13 amino acids. CDR1 and CDR2 from the germline V gene are SEHNR and FQNEAQ (reference sequence). This CDR3 is CASEDGQYGELFF. CDR3 sequence (DNA): TGTGCCAGCGAAGACGGACAATACGGGGAGCTGTTTTTT. Full variable domain (missing parts from reference TRBV7-9 and TRBJ2-2): DTGVSQNPRHKITKRGQNVTFRCDPISEHNRLYWYRQTLGQGPEFLTYFQNEAQLEKSRLLSDRFSAERPKGSFSTLEIQRTEQGDSAMYLCASEDGQYGELFFGEGSRLTVL.

The chain carries TRBV6-5 and TRBJ1-1; 12 nucleotides match TRBD1. Germline V gene lookup returns CDR1 MNHEY and CDR2 SVGAGI. Trimming at V came to 6 bases and at J to 5 bases, leaving 4 bases not matched to a gene. The CDR3 consists of 14 residues. CDR3 sequence reads: CASRGQGAITEAFF. In DNA, the CDR3 is TGTGCCAGCAGGGGACAGGGGGCAATTACTGAAGCTTTCTTT.

The rearrangement links TRBV18 to TRBJ2-1; TRBD2 aligns across 8 bases. Trimming took 6 bases from V and 6 from J; bases not matched to a gene: 25. Germline-derived CDR1 and CDR2 are KGHSH and LQKENI. CDR3 length equals 20 residues. CDR3 DNA sequence: TGTGCCAGCTCTCTCCTCCTCGGGCGAGCGGGGGCGGAGATTGGCAATGAGCAGTTCTTC. It codes for CASSLLLGRAGAEIGNEQFF.

The gene calls are TRBV4-1 and TRBJ2-2; 7 bases agree with TRBD2. This CDR3 contains 17 residues. Germline CDR1 and CDR2: MGHRA and YSYEKL. The ends lost 1 base at V and 7 bases at J; junction bases unmatched: 12. The DNA for the CDR3 is TGCGCCAGCAGCCAAGTACACAGCGGGGTGTTGGTCGGGGAGCTGTTTTTT. Translating gives CASSQVHSGVLVGELFF.

The V call is TRBV30, the J call TRBJ2-7, with TRBD1 matching over 9 bases. Losses at the gene ends were 5 bases for V and 4 bases for J; bases not matched to a gene: 12. CDR1 is GTSNPN, CDR2 SVGIG, per germline (reference sequence). CDR3 length: 15 amino acids. The CDR3 is CAWDKRDRALYEQYF. In DNA, the CDR3 is TGTGCCTGGGATAAACGGGACAGGGCGTTGTACGAGCAGTACTTC.

V is TRBV7-9 and J is TRBJ2-6, with TRBD2 matching over 8 bases. The CDR3 is 18 amino acids. Germline CDR1 reads SEHNR; CDR2 reads FQNEAQ (reference sequence). V was pared by 0 bases and J by 0 bases, with 4 bases of the junction left unmatched. Written as DNA, the CDR3 is TGTGCCAGCAGCTTAGCCCTAGCGGGCTACTCTGGGGCCAACGTCCTGACTTTC. Translation: CASSLALAGYSGANVLTF.

This chain links TRBV29-1 with TRBJ1-1, with TRBD1 as a possible D gene (5 bases). CDR1 and CDR2 (germline): SQVTM, ANQGSEA. The CDR3 totals 12 residues. V was cut by 7 bases and J by 1 base, with 10 bases left in between. CDR3 in amino acids: CSAFDRNTEAFF. CDR3 in DNA: TGCAGCGCCTTCGACAGGAACACTGAAGCTTTCTTT.

A few counts support this clone. J is TRBJ1-5 and V is TRBV27; TRBD1 aligns across 7 bases. CDR3 length: 15 amino acids. Germline values: CDR1 MNHEY, CDR2 SMNVEV (reference sequence). The V and J ends lost 6 bases and 3 bases, in that order; junction bases with no gene match: 8. The CDR3 DNA reads as TGTGCCAGCAGGCTACAGGGGTCGGTCAATCAGCCCCAGCATTTT. It encodes CASRLQGSVNQPQHF.

This clone was seen just once. V usage is TRBV4-3 and J usage is TRBJ2-1, with D possibly being TRBD1 (5 bases). The germline gives CDR1 LGHNA, CDR2 YSLEER. Deletions cut 0 bases from V and 10 bases from J, with 13 bases between. The CDR3 spans 14 residues. CDR3 in amino acids: CASSQEQTGYEQFF. CDR3 nucleotides: TGCGCCAGCAGCCAAGAACAAACAGGTTACGAGCAGTTCTTC.

The chain combines TRBV28 with TRBJ2-1; D is ambiguous. CDR1 and CDR2 from the germline V gene are MDHEN and SYDVKM. Trimming took off 8 bases at V and 3 bases at J, with 8 bases between the two ends. The CDR3 is made up of 12 amino acids. The CDR3 DNA reads as TGTGCCAGCGCGAAGAACTACAATGAGCAGTTCTTC. This codes for CASAKNYNEQFF.

The rearrangement links TRBV27 to TRBJ1-1, with D perhaps matching TRBD1 (5 bases). The CDR3 loop spans 15 amino acids. With 5 bases removed from V and 0 bases from J, the gap between germline ends came to 13 bases. Germline V lookup: CDR1 MNHEY, CDR2 SMNVEV (reference sequence). The CDR3 reads CASSPLGPMNTEAFF. CDR3 nucleotide sequence: TGTGCCAGCAGTCCGTTGGGGCCGATGAACACTGAAGCTTTCTTT.

The rearrangement links TRBV29-1 to TRBJ1-2; the D gene is possibly TRBD1 (6 bases). The CDR3 loop spans 15 amino acids. The V gene's germline CDR1 is SQVTM and CDR2 ANQGSEA. V shed 0 bases and J shed 2 bases, with 13 bases lying between them. The DNA of the CDR3 is TGCAGCGTTGAAGATCCCCAGGGGTGGAACTATGGCTACACCTTC. This translates into CSVEDPQGWNYGYTF.

The rearrangement joins TRBV5-6 to TRBJ2-7, with 8 bases that match TRBD1. Germline V gene lookup returns CDR1 SGHDT and CDR2 YYEEEE. This CDR3 is built from 15 residues. Losses at the gene ends were 7 bases for V and 5 bases for J; bases not matched to a gene: 14. In nucleotides, the CDR3 is TGTGCCAGCCGTTCATCGCAGGGGGCGAGCGACGAGCAGTACTTC. The encoded protein is CASRSSQGASDEQYF. Supplemented by reference TRBV5-6 and TRBJ2-7, the full variable domain reads DAGVTQSPTHLIKTRGQQVTLRCSPKSGHDTVSWYQQALGQGPQFIFQYYEEEERQRGNFPDRFSGHQFPNYSSELNVNALLLGDSALYLCASRSSQGASDEQYFGPGTRLTVT.

The chain links TRBV19 to TRBJ2-6; D is unclear. The CDR3 is made up of 17 amino acids. The germline V and J ends were trimmed by 6 bases and 0 bases, with 15 bases remaining between them. CDR1 is LNHDA and CDR2 is SQIVND in the germline V gene (reference sequence). The CDR3 protein is CASRTSIGNSGANVLTF. The CDR3 DNA is TGTGCCAGTAGGACGTCGATAGGGAACTCTGGGGCCAACGTCCTGACTTTC. Together with reference TRBV19 and TRBJ2-6, the CDR3 gives the full variable domain: DGGITQSPKYLFRKEGQNVTLSCEQNLNHDAMYWYRQDPGQGLRLIYYSQIVNDFQKGDIAEGYSVSREKKESFPLTVTSAQKNPTAFYLCASRTSIGNSGANVLTFGAGSRLTVL.

The genes are TRBV5-4 and TRBJ1-2; TRBD1 matches 10 bases. Per the germline V gene, CDR1 is SGHNT and CDR2 is YYREEE (reference sequence). Trimming removed 4 bases from V and 5 bases from J; junction bases left unmatched: 11. The CDR3 contains 16 residues. CDR3 nucleotides: TGTGCCAGCAGCCTCGCCGGGGGACAGGGGATTTATGGCTACACCTTC. It translates to CASSLAGGQGIYGYTF.

This chain links TRBV7-9 with TRBJ2-5; no firm D call. Germline-derived CDR1 and CDR2 are SEHNR and FQNEAQ (reference sequence). Trimming pared 6 bases from V and 5 bases from J, leaving 19 bases between. The CDR3 spans 15 residues. CDR3 residues: CASSSNVRTAETQYF. The CDR3 DNA follows: TGTGCCAGCAGTTCGAATGTAAGAACTGCGGAGACCCAGTACTTC.

This chain connects TRBV12-3 or TRBV12-4 to TRBJ2-7; no clear D gene. V was shortened by 6 bases and J by 3 bases, with 9 bases between the two germline ends. CDR3 length: 12 residues. This CDR3 is CASSGRVYEQYF. The CDR3 DNA reads as TGTGCCAGCAGCGGAAGGGTCTACGAGCAGTACTTC.

J is TRBJ2-2 and V is TRBV7-2, with 9 positions matching TRBD2. The CDR3 length is 15 residues. J gave up 5 bases and V 3 bases, and 4 bases lay outside the gene matches. Germline CDR1 reads SGHTA; CDR2 reads FQGNSA. The CDR3 is CASSFGLAGTGELFF. Here the CDR3 DNA reads TGTGCCAGCAGCTTCGGGCTAGCGGGGACCGGGGAGCTGTTTTTT.

The chain carries TRBV9 and TRBJ2-1; 9 nucleotides agree with TRBD2. J gave up 9 bases and V 0 bases, and 7 bases lay outside the gene matches. Looked up from germline, CDR1 is SGDLS and CDR2 is YYNGEE. The CDR3 length is 15 residues. CDR3 amino acids: CASSVGGRASAEQFF. The CDR3 coding sequence is TGTGCCAGCAGCGTAGGCGGGAGGGCCTCCGCTGAGCAGTTCTTC.

The chain uses TRBV5-1 and TRBJ1-3, with D possibly TRBD1 on 6 matching bases. The germline CDR1 and CDR2 sequences are SGHRS and YFSETQ. The CDR3 consists of 16 residues. V was clipped by 3 bases and J by 0 bases, with 13 bases between them. CDR3 DNA sequence: TGCGCCAGCAGCTCGACCACGGGGGCCTCTGGAAACACCATATATTTT. As protein: CASSSTTGASGNTIYF.

The V call is TRBV5-4, the J call TRBJ2-7; D could derive from TRBD1 or TRBD2 (5 bases each). The germline gives CDR1 SGHNT, CDR2 YYREEE (reference sequence). This CDR3 is 15 amino acids long. V lost 4 bases to trimming and J lost 5 bases, with 19 bases between them. Here the CDR3 DNA reads TGTGCCAGCAGCCCCCGGGACGGTATAAGGCACGAGCAGTACTTC. It is translated as CASSPRDGIRHEQYF. The full variable domain, with the rest looked up from reference TRBV5-4 and TRBJ2-7, is ETGVTQSPTHLIKTRGQQVTLRCSSQSGHNTVSWYQQALGQGPQFIFQYYREEENGRGNFPPRFSGLQFPNYSSELNVNALELDDSALYLCASSPRDGIRHEQYFGPGTRLTVT.

The rearrangement uses TRBV18 and TRBJ2-7; 9 nucleotides match TRBD1. The CDR3 length is 16 residues. V was clipped by 4 bases and J by 0 bases; unmatched bases: 7. Germline loops: CDR1 KGHSH, CDR2 LQKENI. The DNA of the CDR3 is TGTGCCAGCTCACTCTTCTCGGACAGGGGCTCCTACGAGCAGTACTTC. Its translation is CASSLFSDRGSYEQYF.

The chain couples TRBV7-9 to TRBJ2-3; D may be TRBD2 (5 bases). The CDR3 is made up of 16 amino acids. Trimming left V 3 bases short and J 2 bases short, with 15 bases between. CDR1 is SEHNR, CDR2 FQNEAQ, per germline (reference sequence). CDR3 sequence: CASSFISALTTDTQYF. In nucleotides, the CDR3 is TGTGCCAGCAGCTTCATTAGCGCTCTCACCACAGATACGCAGTATTTT.